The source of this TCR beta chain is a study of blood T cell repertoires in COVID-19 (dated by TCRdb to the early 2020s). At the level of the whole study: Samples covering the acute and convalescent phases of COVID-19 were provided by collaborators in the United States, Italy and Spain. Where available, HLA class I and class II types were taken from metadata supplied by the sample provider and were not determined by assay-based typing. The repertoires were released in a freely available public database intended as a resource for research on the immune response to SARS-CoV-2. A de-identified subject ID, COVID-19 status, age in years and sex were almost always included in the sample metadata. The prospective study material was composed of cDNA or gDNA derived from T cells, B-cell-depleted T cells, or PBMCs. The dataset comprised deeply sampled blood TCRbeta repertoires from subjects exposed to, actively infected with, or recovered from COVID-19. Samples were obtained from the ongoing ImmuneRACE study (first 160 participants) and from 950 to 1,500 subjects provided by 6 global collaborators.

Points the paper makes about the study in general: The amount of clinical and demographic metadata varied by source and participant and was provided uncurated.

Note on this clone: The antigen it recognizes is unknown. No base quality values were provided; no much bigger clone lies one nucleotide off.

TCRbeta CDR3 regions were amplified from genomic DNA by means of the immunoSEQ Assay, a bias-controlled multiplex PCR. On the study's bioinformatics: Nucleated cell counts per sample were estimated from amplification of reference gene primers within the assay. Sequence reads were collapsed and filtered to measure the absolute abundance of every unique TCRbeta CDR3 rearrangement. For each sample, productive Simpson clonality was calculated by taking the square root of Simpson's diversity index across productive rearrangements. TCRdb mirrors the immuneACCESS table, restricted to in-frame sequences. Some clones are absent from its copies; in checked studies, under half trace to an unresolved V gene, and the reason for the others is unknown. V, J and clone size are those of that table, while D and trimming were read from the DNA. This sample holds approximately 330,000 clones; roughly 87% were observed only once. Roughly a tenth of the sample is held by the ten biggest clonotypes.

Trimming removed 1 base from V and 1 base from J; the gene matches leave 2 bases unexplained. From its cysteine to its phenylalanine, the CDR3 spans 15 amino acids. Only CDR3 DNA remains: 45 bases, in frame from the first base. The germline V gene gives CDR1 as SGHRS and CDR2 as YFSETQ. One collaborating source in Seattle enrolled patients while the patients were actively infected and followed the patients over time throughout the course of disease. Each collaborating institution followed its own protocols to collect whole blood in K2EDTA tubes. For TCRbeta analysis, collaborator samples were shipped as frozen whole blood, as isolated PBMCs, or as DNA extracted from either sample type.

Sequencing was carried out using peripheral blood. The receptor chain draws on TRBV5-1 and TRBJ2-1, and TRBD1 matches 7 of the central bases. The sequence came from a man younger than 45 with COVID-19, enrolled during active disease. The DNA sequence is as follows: TGCGCCAGCAGCTTGCGGGGACAGTCCTACAATGAGCAGTTCTTC. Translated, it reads CASSLRGQSYNEQFF.